Following are 32 T cell receptor beta chains from one sample sequenced in a study of T-cell memory formation after mild COVID-19. TCRdb re-derived calls from the 5' RACE reads in MiXCR, one entry per CDR3 protein. The sample lists around 210,000 distinct CDR3 sequences, roughly 10% occurring once. Sequenced material: PBMCs or a T cell subset sorted from them (not recorded which). The receptors stem from a man aged 18 to 29 who had mild COVID-19 (a few samples of this study predate the infection). Cell type and time point are not known.

The V call is TRBV18, the J call TRBJ2-1, with D perhaps TRBD1 (6 bases). The CDR3 is made up of 17 amino acids. The V and J ends lost 3 bases and 0 bases respectively, with 15 bases between them. In germline, CDR1 is KGHSH, CDR2 LQKENI. This CDR3 is CASSPRKGQSSYNEQFF. DNA of the CDR3: TGTGCCAGCTCACCTCGGAAAGGACAGAGCTCCTACAATGAGCAGTTCTTC.

In its sample, this clonotype was seen a few times. V usage is TRBV6-1 and J usage is TRBJ2-5; 10 bases match TRBD2. The J segment lost 5 bases and the V segment lost 6 bases, leaving 9 bases of the junction unmatched. The CDR3 spans 15 residues. CDR1 is MNHNS, CDR2 SASEGT, per germline. Here the CDR3 reads CASRLAGTWAETQYF. The CDR3 nucleotides are TGTGCCAGCAGACTAGCGGGGACCTGGGCTGAGACCCAGTACTTC.

V and J are TRBV4-1 and TRBJ2-3; no reliable D call. Germline CDR1 is MGHRA and CDR2 is YSYEKL. The CDR3 is made up of 15 amino acids. V lost 4 bases, J lost 6 bases, and 17 bases lay in between. CDR3 protein: CASSPIPGKLDTQYF. The CDR3 DNA follows: TGCGCCAGCAGCCCGATCCCAGGAAAGTTGGATACGCAGTATTTT.

This clonotype came up many times. The chain joins TRBV6-2 or TRBV6-3 to TRBJ2-7; no clear D gene. V lost 4 bases to trimming and J lost 2 bases, with 3 bases between them. This CDR3 region has 11 residues. CDR1 and CDR2 from the germline V gene are MNHEY and SVGEGT. The CDR3 sequence is CASSWTYEQYF. CDR3 sequence (DNA): TGTGCCAGCAGTTGGACCTACGAGCAGTACTTC.

This clonotype was seen more than once but under ten times. This chain connects TRBV20-1 to TRBJ2-3, with TRBD2 matching 14 bases. This CDR3 region has 15 residues. Trimming removed 4 bases from V and 4 bases from J; junction bases left unmatched: 4. CDR1 DFQATT and CDR2 SNEGSKA come from the germline V gene (reference sequence). The CDR3: CSATGTSGGSDTQYF. CDR3 sequence (DNA): TGCAGTGCTACCGGGACTAGCGGGGGTTCAGATACGCAGTATTTT.

The gene calls are TRBV5-1 and TRBJ2-3; 8 nucleotides agree with TRBD2. Germline V CDR1 and CDR2: SGHRS, YFSETQ. The CDR3 runs 16 residues. Trimming cost V 4 bases and J 2 bases; bases outside gene matches: 9. This chain's CDR3 is CASSNSGDALTDTQYF. Written as DNA, the CDR3 is TGCGCCAGCAGCAATAGCGGGGATGCTCTCACAGATACGCAGTATTTT.

This clonotype has a handful of counts. The J gene is TRBJ2-7, the V gene TRBV20-1, with D possibly being TRBD1 (6 bases). V lost 8 bases, J lost 3 bases, and 11 bases lay in between. The CDR3 loop spans 11 amino acids. Germline V gene lookup returns CDR1 DFQATT and CDR2 SNEGSKA (reference sequence). The CDR3 sequence: CSTEDSYEQYF. CDR3 bases: TGCAGTACCGAGGACAGCTACGAGCAGTACTTC.

This clonotype was seen at least ten times. The V call is TRBV7-2, the J call TRBJ1-2; 7 bases are a match to TRBD1. Germline CDR1 reads SGHTA; CDR2 reads FQGNSA. The CDR3 runs to 15 residues. The trim removed 5 bases at V and 1 base at J, leaving 7 bases unmatched. The CDR3 sequence is CASSPRDSRNYGYTF. CDR3 DNA sequence: TGTGCCAGCAGCCCGCGGGACAGCCGTAACTATGGCTACACCTTC.

This clonotype occurred many times. J is TRBJ1-5 and V is TRBV7-9; 7 bases are a match to TRBD1. J gave up 6 bases and V 3 bases, and 5 bases lay outside the gene matches. Germline V gene data show CDR1 as SEHNR and CDR2 as FQNEAQ (reference sequence). There are 14 residues in the CDR3. The CDR3 reads CASSLGQGGQPQHF. The CDR3 nucleotides are TGTGCCAGCAGCTTGGGGCAGGGGGGTCAGCCCCAGCATTTT. Variable domain in full (rest from reference TRBV7-9 and TRBJ1-5): DTGVSQNPRHKITKRGQNVTFRCDPISEHNRLYWYRQTLGQGPEFLTYFQNEAQLEKSRLLSDRFSAERPKGSFSTLEIQRTEQGDSAMYLCASSLGQGGQPQHFGDGTRLSIL.

In this sample, this clonotype turned up a few times. The J gene is TRBJ1-1, the V gene TRBV5-1; D uncertain. The CDR3 covers 13 residues. The germline gives CDR1 SGHRS, CDR2 YFSETQ. The germline V and J ends were trimmed by 6 bases and 5 bases, with 14 bases remaining between them. CDR3 in amino acids: CASTLLLGTEAFF. CDR3 nucleotides: TGCGCCAGCACCCTCCTCCTGGGGACTGAAGCTTTCTTT.

This clonotype has only a few counts. This chain joins TRBV12-3 or TRBV12-4 and TRBJ1-1; D remains unclear. Trimming removed 2 bases at V and 6 bases at J, with 13 bases between. This CDR3 has 14 amino acids. CDR3 loop: CASSLTRKSPEAFF. The CDR3 coding sequence is TGTGCCAGCAGTTTAACCCGGAAGTCTCCTGAAGCTTTCTTT.

The chain is built from TRBV11-1 and TRBJ2-3; 11 positions agree with TRBD2. The V and J ends lost 3 bases and 1 base, in that order; junction bases with no gene match: 3. The germline CDR1 and CDR2 sequences are SGHAT and FQDESV (reference sequence). The CDR3 totals 16 residues. The CDR3 DNA follows: TGTGCCAGCAGCTTCGAACTAGCGGGGGGCACAGATACGCAGTATTTT. This sequence encodes CASSFELAGGTDTQYF.

The gene calls are TRBV12-3 or TRBV12-4 and TRBJ1-3, with D unclear. This CDR3 comprises 14 residues. Trimming removed 3 bases from V and 0 bases from J, with 6 bases in between. CDR3 nucleotide sequence: TGTGCCAGCAGTTTGTCCAGCTCTGGAAACACCATATATTTT. Its translation: CASSLSSSGNTIYF.

The genes are TRBV7-2 and TRBJ2-2, with D maybe TRBD1 (6 bases). Germline V gives CDR1 SGHTA, CDR2 FQGNSA. The CDR3 is made up of 15 amino acids. Trimming removed 5 bases from V and 4 bases from J, with 14 bases in between. The CDR3 spells CASSLTTGSTGELFF. The CDR3 coding sequence is TGTGCCAGCAGCCTAACGACAGGCTCCACCGGGGAGCTGTTTTTT. The whole variable domain, remainder taken from reference TRBV7-2 and TRBJ2-2, is GAGVSQSPSNKVTEKGKDVELRCDPISGHTALYWYRQSLGQGLEFLIYFQGNSAPDKSGLPSDRFSAERTGGSVSTLTIQRTQQEDSAVYLCASSLTTGSTGELFFGEGSRLTVL.

The chain is built from TRBV7-2 and TRBJ2-5, with TRBD1 as a possible D gene (6 bases). CDR1 is SGHTA, CDR2 FQGNSA, per germline. The CDR3 sequence is 14 residues long. V lost 5 bases and J lost 2, with 12 bases in between. CDR3 DNA sequence: TGTGCCAGCAGCCCCAACAGGGTTCAAGAGACCCAGTACTTC. Residues: CASSPNRVQETQYF.

This rearrangement joins TRBV4-3 to TRBJ1-2; no firm D call. Germline CDR1 LGHNA, CDR2 YSLEER. This CDR3 comprises 13 residues. The V and J ends lost 1 base and 2 bases respectively, with 5 bases between them. In DNA form, the CDR3 reads TGCGCCAGCAGCCAAGCTACGAACTATGGCTACACCTTC. Amino acids: CASSQATNYGYTF.

The gene calls are TRBV7-2 and TRBJ1-5, with 9 bases aligning to TRBD1. The germline V gene encodes CDR1 SGHTA and CDR2 FQGNSA. The junction had 6 bases not matched to a gene; V was cut back by 0 bases and J by 6 bases. This CDR3 is built from 16 residues. Here the CDR3 reads CASSLANRGLAQPQHF. The CDR3 coding sequence is TGTGCCAGCAGCTTAGCCAACAGGGGGCTGGCTCAGCCCCAGCATTTT. Supplemented by reference TRBV7-2 and TRBJ1-5, the full variable domain reads GAGVSQSPSNKVTEKGKDVELRCDPISGHTALYWYRQSLGQGLEFLIYFQGNSAPDKSGLPSDRFSAERTGGSVSTLTIQRTQQEDSAVYLCASSLANRGLAQPQHFGDGTRLSIL.

This clonotype was seen a few times. The rearrangement joins TRBV6-5 to TRBJ1-2; no clear D. The CDR3 has 14 residues. V was trimmed by 6 bases and J by 1 base, leaving 12 bases between them. Germline-derived CDR1 and CDR2 are MNHEY and SVGAGI. The CDR3 DNA reads as TGTGCCAGCAGCCGGTCGGCCATTAACTATGGCTACACCTTC. It is translated as CASSRSAINYGYTF.

This rearrangement joins TRBV6-6 to TRBJ2-2; D assignment may be TRBD1 or TRBD2 (5 bases each). Germline CDR1 reads MNHNY; CDR2 reads SVGAGI (reference sequence). This CDR3 has 14 amino acids. With 8 bases removed from V and 5 bases from J, the gap between germline ends came to 15 bases. The CDR3 loop reads CASDRDGITGELFF. CDR3 bases: TGTGCCAGCGACCGGGACGGGATAACCGGGGAGCTGTTTTTT.

V and J are TRBV20-1 and TRBJ2-6; D gene ambiguous. Germline-derived CDR1 and CDR2 are DFQATT and SNEGSKA (reference sequence). V lost 5 bases and J 1 base, leaving 9 bases between the germline ends. The CDR3 sequence is 14 residues long. CDR3 DNA sequence: TGCAGTGCTCTTAGGGATTCTGGGGCCAACGTCCTGACTTTC. Translated: CSALRDSGANVLTF.

This clonotype was seen only a few times. This chain joins TRBV12-3 or TRBV12-4 and TRBJ1-2, with TRBD1 identical over 8 bases. The CDR3 covers 15 residues. Unmatched junction bases numbered 9, after V lost 6 bases and J lost 3 bases. The CDR3 coding sequence is TGTGCCAGCAGCTCGACAGGGGATCCCGACTATGGCTACACCTTC. Protein: CASSSTGDPDYGYTF.

The chain combines TRBV5-8 with TRBJ2-6; tentative D call: TRBD1 (6 bases). This CDR3 is built from 17 residues. Germline CDR1 SGHTS, CDR2 YDEGEE. V gave up 4 bases and J gave up 0 bases, with 14 bases separating them. CDR3 region: CASSRQAVSSGANVLTF. The CDR3 region has the DNA TGTGCCAGCAGCAGACAGGCGGTTAGCTCTGGGGCCAACGTCCTGACTTTC.

The chain carries TRBV12-3 or TRBV12-4 and TRBJ2-3; 11 bases are shared with TRBD2. V was pared by 6 bases and J by 3 bases, with 8 bases of the junction left unmatched. The CDR3 runs 16 residues. This CDR3 reads CASSPHRTSGTDTQYF. DNA of the CDR3: TGTGCCAGCAGCCCTCATAGGACTAGCGGGACAGATACGCAGTATTTT.

The genes are TRBV9 and TRBJ2-3; a possible D gene is TRBD2 (5 bases). Germline CDR1 and CDR2: SGDLS and YYNGEE. The V gene lost 7 bases and the J gene lost 3 bases, with 12 bases spanning the gap. The CDR3 contains 13 residues. In DNA, the CDR3 is TGTGCCAGCGGGCATAGCGTGACAGATACGCAGTATTTT. It yields the protein CASGHSVTDTQYF.

Only a few counts were recorded for this clonotype. The V call is TRBV20-1, the J call TRBJ2-4, with D unresolved. The CDR3 has 14 amino acids. Germline CDR1 DFQATT, CDR2 SNEGSKA (reference sequence). Trimming cost V 0 bases and J 6 bases, with 12 bases left between them. CDR3 nucleotide sequence: TGCAGTGCTAGAGATGTGGACCGACCAAACATTCAGTACTTC. This translates into CSARDVDRPNIQYF.

The chain recombines TRBV7-9 with TRBJ2-3; D possibly uses TRBD1 or TRBD2 (6 bases each). The CDR3 contains 16 residues. V lost 5 bases and J lost 6, with 21 bases in between. Germline V gene sequence: CDR1 SEHNR, CDR2 FQNEAQ (reference sequence). The CDR3 nucleotides are TGTGCCAGCAGCCTCCGGGGGCCAGCTGACCGTGATACGCAGTATTTT. Translating it yields CASSLRGPADRDTQYF.

This clonotype was detected a few times. This chain uses TRBV5-1 with TRBJ2-7; TRBD1 might be the D (6 bases). The length of the CDR3 is 16 residues. Germline V CDR1 and CDR2: SGHRS, YFSETQ. Between the trimmed V and J ends, which lost 0 bases and 4 bases, there was a span of 17 bases. This CDR3 is CASSLAYPGHAYEQYV. As DNA, the CDR3 is TGCGCCAGCAGCTTGGCCTATCCGGGACATGCTTACGAGCAGTACGTC.

This chain joins TRBV6-5 and TRBJ1-1, with D possibly TRBD1 on 5 matching bases. V shed 6 bases and J shed 1 base, with 12 bases lying between them. The V gene's germline CDR1 is MNHEY and CDR2 SVGAGI. The CDR3 is 14 amino acids. CDR3 region: CASRDTGSNTEAFF. As DNA, the CDR3 is TGTGCCAGCAGGGACACAGGTTCGAACACTGAAGCTTTCTTT.

The chain is built from TRBV3-1 and TRBJ2-2; D uncertain. This CDR3 is 13 amino acids long. From germline, CDR1 is LGHDT and CDR2 YNNKEL (reference sequence). Trimming stripped 3 bases from V and 5 bases from J, with 7 bases between. The chain's CDR3 is CASSHSGTGELFF. For the CDR3, the DNA is TGTGCCAGCAGCCATTCCGGGACCGGGGAGCTGTTTTTT.

The sample holds many counts of this clonotype. This chain uses TRBV29-1 with TRBJ2-5; D gene unclear. V was cut by 4 bases and J by 4 bases, with 10 bases left in between. Per germline, CDR1 SQVTM and CDR2 ANQGSEA. There are 12 residues in the CDR3. The CDR3: CSVVLQPETQYF. DNA of the CDR3: TGCAGCGTTGTATTGCAGCCAGAGACCCAGTACTTC. Supplemented by reference TRBV29-1 and TRBJ2-5, the full variable domain reads SAVISQKPSRDICQRGTSLTIQCQVDSQVTMMFWYRQQPGQSLTLIATANQGSEATYESGFVIDKFPISRPNLTFSTLTVSNMSPEDSSIYLCSVVLQPETQYFGPGTRLLVL.

There are many counts of this clonotype. This chain connects TRBV7-2 to TRBJ1-5; D not resolved. The CDR3 runs to 14 residues. V was cut by 5 bases and J by 4 bases, with 12 bases left in between. The germline gives CDR1 SGHTA, CDR2 FQGNSA. CDR3 in amino acids: CASSLVVGNQPQHF. CDR3 nucleotides: TGTGCCAGCAGCCTCGTGGTTGGGAATCAGCCCCAGCATTTT.

The chain carries TRBV4-2 and TRBJ2-2; perhaps TRBD1 as D (6 bases). V gave up 0 bases and J gave up 0 bases, with 8 bases separating them. From germline, CDR1 is LGHNA and CDR2 YNFKEQ. The CDR3 sequence is 16 residues long. The CDR3 sequence: CASSQEGTTNTGELFF. As DNA, the CDR3 is TGTGCCAGCAGCCAAGAGGGGACAACGAACACCGGGGAGCTGTTTTTT.